The 19 T cell receptor beta chains in this list originate from one sample, sequenced in a study of cytomegalovirus exposure and HLA in healthy donors. 60 Vbeta and 13 Jbeta primers were used in PCR. Produced via immunoSEQ multiplex PCR; TCRdb's table is partial and in-frame only. The table has about 160,000 clones, roughly 82% seen once. Material: PBMCs. These receptors all come from a girl between 5 and 17 years old in good health and CMV-seropositive.

The chain links TRBV5-4 to TRBJ2-7, with a tentative D call TRBD2 (5 bases). CDR1 is SGHNT, CDR2 YYREEE, per germline (reference sequence). The CDR3 has 16 residues. V shed 4 bases and J shed 0 bases, with 17 bases lying between them. CDR3 sequence (DNA): TGTGCCAGCAGCCCTCCCAGCGGCCGTAGCTCCTACGAGCAGTACTTC. Translating gives CASSPPSGRSSYEQYF.

J is TRBJ2-3 and V is TRBV27, with 8 bases matching TRBD2. Germline V gene sequence: CDR1 MNHEY, CDR2 SMNVEV (reference sequence). Trimming cost V 4 bases and J 10 bases; bases outside gene matches: 34. This CDR3 contains 22 residues. The CDR3 spells CASSSIYGRLAMPRSPWGAQYF. In nucleotides, the CDR3 is TGTGCCAGCAGTTCGATTTATGGGAGACTAGCGATGCCGCGGTCCCCATGGGGGGCGCAGTATTTT.

The CDR3 loop is CASSPGLASNEQFF. DNA of the CDR3: TGTGCCAGCAGCCCCGGACTAGCGTCTAATGAGCAGTTCTTC. This rearrangement joins TRBV7-9 to TRBJ2-1; TRBD2 agrees at 9 bases. The V gene end was trimmed by 5 bases and the J gene end by 7 bases; junction bases not matched to a gene: 6. The CDR3 extends over 14 amino acids. CDR1 is SEHNR, CDR2 FQNEAQ, per germline (reference sequence).

V and J are TRBV2 and TRBJ2-5, with a weak D call TRBD2 (6 bases). The CDR3 consists of 12 residues. Germline V lookup: CDR1 SNHLY, CDR2 FYNNEI. V lost 6 bases, J lost 2 bases, and 7 bases lay in between. The CDR3 nucleotides read TGTGCCAGCAGGCGGGAACAAGAGACCCAGTACTTC. This codes for CASRREQETQYF.

This chain joins TRBV7-9 and TRBJ1-3; the D is unclear. Germline V CDR1 and CDR2: SEHNR, FQNEAQ (reference sequence). V lost 5 bases, J lost 0 bases, and 11 bases lay in between. The CDR3 length is 15 residues. The CDR3 spells CASSPRWSSGNTIYF. The CDR3 DNA is TGTGCCAGCAGCCCCAGATGGAGCTCTGGAAACACCATATATTTT.

The chain combines TRBV6-1 with TRBJ2-7; a possible D gene is TRBD1 (5 bases). Germline V gene sequence: CDR1 MNHNS, CDR2 SASEGT. V gave up 0 bases and J gave up 2 bases, with 14 bases separating them. This CDR3 has 16 amino acids. The CDR3 spells CASSEAWGRATYEQYF. DNA for the CDR3: TGTGCCAGCAGTGAAGCGTGGGGCAGGGCTACCTACGAGCAGTACTTC.

The V and J genes are TRBV19 and TRBJ2-7; D unclear. Germline V CDR1 and CDR2: LNHDA, SQIVND (reference sequence). This CDR3 has 14 amino acids. V dropped 5 bases and J dropped 3 bases, with 14 bases sitting between them. CDR3 loop: CASSPQDGFYEQYF. For the CDR3, the DNA is TGTGCCAGTAGTCCTCAAGACGGGTTCTACGAGCAGTACTTC.

The chain links TRBV30 to TRBJ2-6; D remains unclear. V lost 3 bases to trimming and J lost 0 bases, with 12 bases between them. The CDR3 totals 16 residues. Germline V gives CDR1 GTSNPN, CDR2 SVGIG (reference sequence). The CDR3 nucleotides are TGTGCCTGGAGCATCGAGGTGATCTCTGGGGCCAACGTCCTGACTTTC. Its translation is CAWSIEVISGANVLTF. The full variable domain, rest sourced from reference TRBV30 and TRBJ2-6, is SQTIHQWPATLVQPVGSPLSLECTVEGTSNPNLYWYRQAAGRGLQLLFYSVGIGQISSEVPQNLSASRPQDRQFILSSKKLLLSDSGFYLCAWSIEVISGANVLTFGAGSRLTVL.

The chain recombines TRBV30 with TRBJ1-2; maybe TRBD1 (6 bases). The germline V gene encodes CDR1 GTSNPN and CDR2 SVGIG (reference sequence). V was cut by 0 bases and J by 4 bases, with 15 bases left in between. CDR3 length equals 15 residues. CDR3 in amino acids: CAWSVAGGAIYGYTF. The CDR3 bases are TGTGCCTGGAGTGTAGCGGGGGGCGCGATCTATGGCTACACCTTC. The full variable domain, with the rest looked up from reference TRBV30 and TRBJ1-2, is SQTIHQWPATLVQPVGSPLSLECTVEGTSNPNLYWYRQAAGRGLQLLFYSVGIGQISSEVPQNLSASRPQDRQFILSSKKLLLSDSGFYLCAWSVAGGAIYGYTFGSGTRLTVV.

This chain uses TRBV29-1 with TRBJ1-1; D possibly corresponds to TRBD1 (5 bases). Germline V CDR1 and CDR2: SQVTM, ANQGSEA. This CDR3 is built from 13 residues. Between the trimmed V and J ends, which lost 6 bases and 8 bases, there was a span of 19 bases. The CDR3 reads CSVGQGLRGEAFF. CDR3 coding DNA: TGCAGCGTGGGGCAGGGCTTAAGGGGAGAAGCTTTCTTT.

In this sample, this clone turned up a few times. The chain has TRBV7-3 and TRBJ2-7; 7 bases map to TRBD2. Germline V gives CDR1 SGHTA, CDR2 FQGTGA. Trimming removed 2 bases from V and 0 bases from J; junction bases left unmatched: 4. The CDR3 spans 15 residues. The CDR3 loop is CASSLRGGFSYEQYF. DNA for the CDR3: TGTGCCAGCAGCTTACGGGGAGGGTTCTCCTACGAGCAGTACTTC.

This clone was seen a few times. This chain uses TRBV5-4 with TRBJ1-1; 8 nucleotides align to TRBD1. The ends lost 0 bases at V and 5 bases at J; junction bases unmatched: 15. Germline V lookup: CDR1 SGHNT, CDR2 YYREEE (reference sequence). The length of the CDR3 is 18 residues. This CDR3 reads CASSLENEGWTGSTEAFF. The CDR3 nucleotides are TGTGCCAGCAGCTTGGAAAATGAGGGCTGGACAGGGAGTACTGAAGCTTTCTTT.

V usage is TRBV30 and J usage is TRBJ1-4, with D possibly being TRBD1 (5 bases). Deletions cut 1 base from V and 7 bases from J, with 19 bases between. This CDR3 is built from 16 residues. CDR1 GTSNPN and CDR2 SVGIG come from the germline V gene (reference sequence). The CDR3 spells CAWSAPPTGASEKLFF. CDR3 bases: TGTGCCTGGAGTGCCCCCCCCACAGGAGCTAGTGAAAAACTGTTTTTT.

The rearrangement links TRBV4-3 to TRBJ1-2, with 8 bases fitting TRBD1. V gave up 1 base and J gave up 4 bases; unmatched junction bases: 5. Looked up from germline, CDR1 is LGHNA and CDR2 is YSLEER. This CDR3 is built from 15 residues. CDR3 sequence reads: CASSQAYTGGYGYTF. CDR3 DNA sequence: TGCGCCAGCAGCCAAGCTTATACAGGGGGCTATGGCTACACCTTC.

The sample holds one count of this clone. The gene calls are TRBV7-9 and TRBJ2-1; D call uncertain. The CDR3 is made up of 16 amino acids. V dropped 4 bases and J dropped 5 bases, with 18 bases sitting between them. Germline loops: CDR1 SEHNR, CDR2 FQNEAQ (reference sequence). The CDR3 sequence: CASSSDVLGTDNEQFF. CDR3 bases: TGTGCCAGCAGCTCCGATGTATTGGGCACGGACAATGAGCAGTTCTTC.

The chain employs TRBV28 and TRBJ2-7, with 9 bases lining up with TRBD2. The CDR3 has 18 residues. With 0 bases clipped from V and 5 bases from J, the junction kept 14 bases outside the gene matches. Germline CDR1 is MDHEN and CDR2 is SYDVKM. Here the CDR3 DNA reads TGTGCCAGCAGTTTATGGGTTTCGCGGGGGGGCGCTTGGGACGAGCAGTACTTC. Protein product: CASSLWVSRGGAWDEQYF.

The chain links TRBV10-1 to TRBJ2-4; perhaps TRBD2 as D (5 bases). Trimming cost V 4 bases and J 2 bases, with 15 bases left between them. The germline gives CDR1 WNHNN, CDR2 SYGVQD (reference sequence). This CDR3 spans 16 amino acids. Here the CDR3 reads CASSAGFRGSKNIQYF. The CDR3, as DNA: TGCGCCAGCAGTGCGGGGTTTCGTGGTTCCAAAAACATTCAGTACTTC.

V and J are TRBV11-2 and TRBJ2-3; 11 nucleotides match TRBD2. V shed 4 bases, J shed 4 bases, and the junction held 7 bases outside the gene matches. The V gene's germline CDR1 is SGHAT and CDR2 FQNNGV. The CDR3 extends over 16 amino acids. The CDR3 DNA follows: TGTGCCAGCAGCTCTATAGCGGGAGGGCCCTCAGATACGCAGTATTTT. Translating gives CASSSIAGGPSDTQYF.

This chain uses TRBV10-3 with TRBJ1-5; D might be TRBD1 (6 bases). Per the germline V gene, CDR1 is ENHRY and CDR2 is SYGVKD. The CDR3 is 16 residues long. V lost 6 bases and J lost 5, with 20 bases in between. CDR3 bases: TGTGCCATCAGCGGACAGTTTTCTTCTCTCGATCAGCCCCAGCATTTT. Protein product: CAISGQFSSLDQPQHF.